The clone carrying this T cell receptor (beta chain) was seen many times. Antigen unknown. Trimming took 6 bases from V and 4 from J, leaving 6 bases between them. The CDR3 length is 11 residues. CDR1 and CDR2 from the germline V gene are SNHLY and FYNNEI. The PBMCs studied were ones that came from 10 ml fresh peripheral blood. The data were obtained in a study of T cells in Graves' hyperthyroidism and ophthalmopathy. TCR beta CDR3 regions were amplified from RNA. TCR CDR3 regions were first amplified by RT-PCR with HTBI primers. In TCRdb, the multiplex PCR reads were re-called with MiXCR into one record per CDR3 protein. The sample comprises hundreds of thousands of distinct CDR3 sequences, 13% to 15% of which are singletons, and roughly an eighth rests with the top ten. Study observations and caveats: A model built on 13 V-J features separated ophthalmopathy from stable hyperthyroidism.

The clonotype originates from a woman in her 50s with Graves' ophthalmopathy. The material sequenced was blood. This chain links TRBV2 with TRBJ1-1; D ambiguous. DNA of the CDR3: TGTGCCAGCAGGGGGTTCACTGAAGCTTTCTTT. Its translation: CASRGFTEAFF.